A single T cell receptor beta chain is shown here with its context. These data are taken from a study of identifying expanded T cells in peripheral blood. Produced via immunoSEQ multiplex PCR; TCRdb's table is partial and in-frame only. The sample gives tens of thousands of clones, approximately 90% of which show up once; 2.8% is in the top ten. The V gene's germline CDR1 is SGDLS and CDR2 YYNGEE. With 3 bases removed from V and 10 bases from J, the gap between germline ends came to 10 bases. This CDR3 region has 11 residues. The sequence came from a person aged 18-69 years in good health. V is TRBV9 and J is TRBJ1-1, with D perhaps TRBD1 (5 bases). The sample consisted of blood. The CDR3 spells CASSGGGLAFF. The CDR3 nucleotides are TGTGCCAGCAGCGGGGGGGGTTTAGCTTTCTTT. Using reference TRBV9 and TRBJ1-1 for the parts outside the CDR3, the full variable domain is DSGVTQTPKHLITATGQRVTLRCSPRSGDLSVYWYQQSLDQGLQFLIQYYNGEERAKGNILERFSAQQFPDLHSELNLSSLELGDSALYFCASSGGGLAFFGQGTRLTVV.